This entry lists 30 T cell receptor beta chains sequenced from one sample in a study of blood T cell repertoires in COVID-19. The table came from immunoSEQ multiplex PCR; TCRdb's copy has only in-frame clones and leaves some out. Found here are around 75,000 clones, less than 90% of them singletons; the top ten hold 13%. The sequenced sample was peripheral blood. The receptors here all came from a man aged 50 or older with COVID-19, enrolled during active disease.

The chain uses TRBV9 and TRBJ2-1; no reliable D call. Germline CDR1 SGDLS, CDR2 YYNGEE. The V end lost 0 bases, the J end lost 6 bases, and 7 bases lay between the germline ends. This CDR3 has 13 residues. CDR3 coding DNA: TGTGCCAGCAGCGTAGGACTCCCCAATGAGCAGTTCTTC. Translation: CASSVGLPNEQFF.

CDR3 sequence: CASSWRLTGGHTEAFF. The CDR3 region has the DNA TGTGCCAGCAGTTGGAGGTTGACAGGGGGGCACACTGAAGCTTTCTTT. The rearrangement links TRBV6-2 or TRBV6-3 to TRBJ1-1; 9 bases match TRBD1. The V gene end was trimmed by 4 bases and the J gene end by 3 bases; junction bases not matched to a gene: 9. The V gene's germline CDR1 is MNHEY and CDR2 SVGEGT. The CDR3 totals 16 residues.

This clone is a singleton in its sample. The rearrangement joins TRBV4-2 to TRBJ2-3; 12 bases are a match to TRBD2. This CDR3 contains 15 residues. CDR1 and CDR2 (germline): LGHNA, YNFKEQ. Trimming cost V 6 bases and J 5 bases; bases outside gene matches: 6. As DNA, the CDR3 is TGTGCCAGCAGGCGACTAGCGGGAGACTTAGATACGCAGTATTTT. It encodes CASRRLAGDLDTQYF.

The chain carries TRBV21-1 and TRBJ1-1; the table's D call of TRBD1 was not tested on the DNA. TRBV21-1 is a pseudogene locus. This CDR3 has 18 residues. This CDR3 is CASSKGGRGRLMNTEAFF. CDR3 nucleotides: TGTGCCAGCAGCAAAGGCGGCAGGGGGAGACTCATGAACACTGAAGCTTTCTTT.

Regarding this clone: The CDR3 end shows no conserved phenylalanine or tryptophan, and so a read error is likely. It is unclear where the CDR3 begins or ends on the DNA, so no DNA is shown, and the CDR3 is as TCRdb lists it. The CDR3: CATSRVDRPD. The genes are TRBV15 and TRBJ1-1; the table gives TRBD1 as D, unverified against the DNA. Germline V gene lookup returns CDR1 LNHNV and CDR2 YYDKDF (reference sequence). The CDR3 is 10 residues long, ends included.

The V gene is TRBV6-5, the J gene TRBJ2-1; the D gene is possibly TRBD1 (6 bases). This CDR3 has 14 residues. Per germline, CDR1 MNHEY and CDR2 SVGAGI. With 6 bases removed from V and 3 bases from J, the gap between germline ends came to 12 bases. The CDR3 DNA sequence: TGTGCCAGCAGAGTTCAGGGGATCTACAATGAGCAGTTCTTC. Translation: CASRVQGIYNEQFF.

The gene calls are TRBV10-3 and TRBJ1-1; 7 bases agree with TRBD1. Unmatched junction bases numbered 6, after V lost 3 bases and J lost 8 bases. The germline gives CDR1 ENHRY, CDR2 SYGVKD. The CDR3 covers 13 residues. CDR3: CAISEDRDGEAFF. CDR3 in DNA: TGTGCCATCAGTGAAGACAGGGACGGCGAAGCTTTCTTT.

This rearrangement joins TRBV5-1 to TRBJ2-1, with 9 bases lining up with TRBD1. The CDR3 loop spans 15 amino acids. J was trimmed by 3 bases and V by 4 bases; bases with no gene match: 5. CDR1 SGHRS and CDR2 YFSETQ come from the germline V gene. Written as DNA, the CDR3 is TGCGCCAGCAGCACGGACAGGGGTAACTACAATGAGCAGTTCTTC. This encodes CASSTDRGNYNEQFF.

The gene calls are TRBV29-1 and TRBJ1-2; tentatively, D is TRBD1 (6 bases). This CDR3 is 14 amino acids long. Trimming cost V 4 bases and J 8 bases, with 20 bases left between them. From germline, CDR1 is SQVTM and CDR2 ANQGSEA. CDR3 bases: TGCAGCGTTGGGGGGGGCGGCAGAGTTGGCGGCTACACCTTC. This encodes CSVGGGGRVGGYTF.

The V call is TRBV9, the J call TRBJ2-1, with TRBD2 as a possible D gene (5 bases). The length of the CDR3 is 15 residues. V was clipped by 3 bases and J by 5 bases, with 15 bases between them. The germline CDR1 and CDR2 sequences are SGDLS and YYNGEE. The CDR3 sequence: CASSAGLKRNNEQFF. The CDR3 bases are TGTGCCAGCAGCGCCGGCTTGAAGCGGAACAATGAGCAGTTCTTC.

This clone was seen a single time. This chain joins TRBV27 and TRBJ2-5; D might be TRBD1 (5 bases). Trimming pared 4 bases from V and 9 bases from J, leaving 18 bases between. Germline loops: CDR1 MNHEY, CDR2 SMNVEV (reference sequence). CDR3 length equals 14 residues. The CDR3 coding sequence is TGTGCCAGCAGTTCCTCGGCAGGGATGGTAGCCCAGTACTTC. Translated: CASSSSAGMVAQYF.

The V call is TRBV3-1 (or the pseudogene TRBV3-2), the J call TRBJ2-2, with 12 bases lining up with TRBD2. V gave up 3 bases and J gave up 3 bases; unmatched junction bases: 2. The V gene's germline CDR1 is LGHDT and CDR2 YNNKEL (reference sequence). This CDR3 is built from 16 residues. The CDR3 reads CASSHTSGRHTGELFF. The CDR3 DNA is TGTGCCAGCAGCCACACTAGCGGGAGGCACACCGGGGAGCTGTTTTTT.

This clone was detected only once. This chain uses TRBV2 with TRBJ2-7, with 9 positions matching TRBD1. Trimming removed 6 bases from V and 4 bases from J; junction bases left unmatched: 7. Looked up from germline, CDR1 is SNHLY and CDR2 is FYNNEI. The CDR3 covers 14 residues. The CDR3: CASSTGTGPYEQYF. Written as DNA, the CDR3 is TGTGCCAGCAGCACCGGGACAGGGCCTTACGAGCAGTACTTC.

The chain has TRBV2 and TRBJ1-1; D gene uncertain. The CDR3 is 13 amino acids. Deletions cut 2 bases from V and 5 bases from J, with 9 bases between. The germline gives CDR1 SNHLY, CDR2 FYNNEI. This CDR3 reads CASSERGRTEAFF. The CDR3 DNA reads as TGTGCCAGCAGTGAACGGGGAAGGACTGAAGCTTTCTTT.

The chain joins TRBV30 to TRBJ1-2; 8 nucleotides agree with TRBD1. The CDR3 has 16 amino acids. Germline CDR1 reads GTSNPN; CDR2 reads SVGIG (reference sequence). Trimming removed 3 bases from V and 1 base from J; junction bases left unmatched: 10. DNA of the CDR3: TGTGCCTGGAGCGGACCGGGACAGGCTAATAACTATGGCTACACCTTC. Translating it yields CAWSGPGQANNYGYTF.

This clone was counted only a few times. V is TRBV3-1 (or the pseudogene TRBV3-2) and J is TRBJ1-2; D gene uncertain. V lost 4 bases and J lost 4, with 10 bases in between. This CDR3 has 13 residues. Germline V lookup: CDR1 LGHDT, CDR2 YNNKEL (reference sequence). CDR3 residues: CASSPAGFYGYTF. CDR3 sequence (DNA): TGTGCCAGCAGCCCAGCAGGTTTCTATGGCTACACCTTC.

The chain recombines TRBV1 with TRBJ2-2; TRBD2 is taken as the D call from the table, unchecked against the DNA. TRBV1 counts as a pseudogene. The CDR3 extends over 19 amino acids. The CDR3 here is CTSSRNGTSGGAYTGELFF. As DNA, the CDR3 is TGCACCAGCAGCCGTAACGGGACTAGCGGAGGAGCCTACACCGGGGAGCTGTTTTTT.

CDR3 in DNA: TGTGCCATCAGTGGAGGCGCGGGCACTGAAGCTTTCTTT. It yields the protein CAISGGAGTEAFF. This chain connects TRBV10-3 to TRBJ1-1; no clear D. This CDR3 comprises 13 residues. The ends were cut back, 4 bases at V and 4 bases at J, with 10 bases in the middle. Germline CDR1 ENHRY, CDR2 SYGVKD.

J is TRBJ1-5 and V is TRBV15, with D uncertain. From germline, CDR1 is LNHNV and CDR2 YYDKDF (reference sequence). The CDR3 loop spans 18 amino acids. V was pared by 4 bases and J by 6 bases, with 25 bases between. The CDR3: CATSTRGPQGRKGQPQHF. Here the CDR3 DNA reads TGTGCCACCAGCACCCGAGGGCCCCAAGGCCGGAAGGGTCAGCCCCAGCATTTT.

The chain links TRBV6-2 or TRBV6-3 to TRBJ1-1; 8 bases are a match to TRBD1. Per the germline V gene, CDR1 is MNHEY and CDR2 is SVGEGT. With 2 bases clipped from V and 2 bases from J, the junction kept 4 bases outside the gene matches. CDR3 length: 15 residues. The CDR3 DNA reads TGTGCCAGCAGTTACCCTCAGGGGGCTAACACTGAAGCTTTCTTT. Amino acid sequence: CASSYPQGANTEAFF.

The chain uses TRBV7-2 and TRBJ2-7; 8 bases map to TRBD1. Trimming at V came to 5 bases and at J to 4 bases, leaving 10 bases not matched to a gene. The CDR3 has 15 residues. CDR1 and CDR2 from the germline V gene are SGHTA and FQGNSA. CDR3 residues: CASSVTGTGDYEQYF. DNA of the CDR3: TGTGCCAGCAGCGTCACCGGGACAGGAGATTACGAGCAGTACTTC.

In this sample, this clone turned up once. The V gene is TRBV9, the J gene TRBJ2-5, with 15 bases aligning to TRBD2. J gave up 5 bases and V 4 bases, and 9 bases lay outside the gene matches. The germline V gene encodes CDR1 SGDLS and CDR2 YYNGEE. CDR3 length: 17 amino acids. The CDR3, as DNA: TGTGCCAGCAGCCCTGGACTAGCGGGAGGGATGGGGGAGACCCAGTACTTC. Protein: CASSPGLAGGMGETQYF.

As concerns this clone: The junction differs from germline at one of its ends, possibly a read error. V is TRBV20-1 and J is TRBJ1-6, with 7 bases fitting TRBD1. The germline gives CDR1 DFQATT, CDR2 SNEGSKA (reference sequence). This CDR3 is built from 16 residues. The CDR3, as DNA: TGCAGTACTAGTCGACAGGGTAGCTCCTATAATTCACCCCTCCACTTT. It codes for CSTSRQGSSYNSPLHF.

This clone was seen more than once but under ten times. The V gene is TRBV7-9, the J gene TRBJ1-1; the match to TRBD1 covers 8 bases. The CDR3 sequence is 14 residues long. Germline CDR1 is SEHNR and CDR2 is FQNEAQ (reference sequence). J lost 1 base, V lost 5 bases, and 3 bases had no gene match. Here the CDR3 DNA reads TGTGCCAGCAGCCGCGGGACAGGGAACACTGAAGCTTTCTTT. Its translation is CASSRGTGNTEAFF.

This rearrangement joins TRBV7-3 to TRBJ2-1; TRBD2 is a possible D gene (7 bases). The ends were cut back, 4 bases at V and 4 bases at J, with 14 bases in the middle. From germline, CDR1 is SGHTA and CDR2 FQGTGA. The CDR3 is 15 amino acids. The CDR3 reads CASSSPRGGYNEQFF. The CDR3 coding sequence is TGTGCCAGCAGCTCCCCGAGGGGGGGATACAATGAGCAGTTCTTC.

In nucleotides, the CDR3 is TGCGCCAGCAGCTTGGAATTTTCGGGGGTGTCGTCCTACAATGAGCAGTTCTTC. Residues: CASSLEFSGVSSYNEQFF. This chain connects TRBV5-1 to TRBJ2-1; maybe TRBD2 (6 bases). The CDR3 consists of 18 residues. V was trimmed by 0 bases and J by 1 base, leaving 17 bases between them. CDR1 is SGHRS and CDR2 is YFSETQ in the germline V gene.

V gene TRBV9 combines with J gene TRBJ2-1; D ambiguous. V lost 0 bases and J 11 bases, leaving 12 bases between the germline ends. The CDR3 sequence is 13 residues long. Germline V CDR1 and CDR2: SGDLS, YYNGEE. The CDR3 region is CASSVGAVPQQFF. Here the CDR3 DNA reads TGTGCCAGCAGCGTAGGGGCCGTTCCACAGCAGTTCTTC.

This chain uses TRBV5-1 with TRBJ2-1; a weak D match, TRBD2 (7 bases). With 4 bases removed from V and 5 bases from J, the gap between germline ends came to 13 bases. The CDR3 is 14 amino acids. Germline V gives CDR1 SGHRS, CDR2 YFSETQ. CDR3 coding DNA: TGCGCCAGCAGCGGGGGGCTAGCGGACAATGAGCAGTTCTTC. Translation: CASSGGLADNEQFF.

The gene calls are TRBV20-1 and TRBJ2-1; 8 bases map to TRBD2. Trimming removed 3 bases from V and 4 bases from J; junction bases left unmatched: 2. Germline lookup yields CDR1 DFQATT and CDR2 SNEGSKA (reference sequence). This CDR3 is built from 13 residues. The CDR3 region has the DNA TGCAGTGCTAGTTCTAGCGGGTACAATGAGCAGTTCTTC. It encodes CSASSSGYNEQFF.

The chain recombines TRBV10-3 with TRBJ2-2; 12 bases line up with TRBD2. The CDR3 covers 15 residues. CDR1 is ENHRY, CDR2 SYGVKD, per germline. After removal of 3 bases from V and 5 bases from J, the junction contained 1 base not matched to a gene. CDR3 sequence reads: CAISDLAGGTGELFF. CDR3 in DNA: TGTGCCATCAGTGACCTAGCGGGAGGGACCGGGGAGCTGTTTTTT.